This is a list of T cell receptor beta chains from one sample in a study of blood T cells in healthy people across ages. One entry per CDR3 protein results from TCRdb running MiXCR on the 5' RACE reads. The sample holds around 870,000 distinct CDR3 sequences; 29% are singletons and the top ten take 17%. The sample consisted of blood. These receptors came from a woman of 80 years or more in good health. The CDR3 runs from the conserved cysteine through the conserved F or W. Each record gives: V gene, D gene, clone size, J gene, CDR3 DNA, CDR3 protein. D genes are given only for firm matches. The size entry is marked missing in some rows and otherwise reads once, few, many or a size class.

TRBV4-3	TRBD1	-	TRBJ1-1	TGCGCCAGCAGCCAAGGAGGGGGCGGATGGGCTGAAGCTTTCTTT	CASSQGGGGWAEAFF
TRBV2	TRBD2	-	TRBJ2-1	TGTGCCAGCAGTGGCCTAGCGGGGGTATACAATGAGCAGTTCTTC	CASSGLAGVYNEQFF
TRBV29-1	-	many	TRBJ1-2	TGCAGCGTTGAAGATCGGGGGGATGTCTATGGCTACACCTTC	CSVEDRGDVYGYTF
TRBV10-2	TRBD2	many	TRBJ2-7	TGCGCCAGCACCCCCGGGGGGACTAGCGGGGTCTACGAGCAGTACTTC	CASTPGGTSGVYEQYF
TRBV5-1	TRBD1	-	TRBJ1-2	TGCGCCAGCAGCTCCGGGACAGGGACCGCTGGCTACACCTTC	CASSSGTGTAGYTF
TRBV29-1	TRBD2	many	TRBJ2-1	TGCAGCGTCACCGTCGGGAGCGGGGGACACAATGAGCAGTTCTTC	CSVTVGSGGHNEQFF
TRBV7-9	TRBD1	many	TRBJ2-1	TGTGCCAGCAGCCCCGGACAGGGGGCTAGGAATGAGCAGTTCTTC	CASSPGQGARNEQFF
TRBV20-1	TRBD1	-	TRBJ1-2	TGCAGTCCTAGAGATCCGGCGAGGACCGGGACAGTTAACTATGGCTACACCTTC	CSPRDPARTGTVNYGYTF
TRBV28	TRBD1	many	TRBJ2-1	TGTGCCAGCAGGGGGACAGGGGGTATCGATGAGCAGTTCTTC	CASRGTGGIDEQFF
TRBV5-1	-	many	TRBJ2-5	TGCGCCAGCAGCTTCCAAGAGACCCAGTACTTC	CASSFQETQYF
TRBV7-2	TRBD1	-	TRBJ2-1	TGTGCCGGCCGGGACAGGGGTAACAATGAGCAGTTCTTC	CAGRDRGNNEQFF
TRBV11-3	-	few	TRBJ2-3	TGTGCCAGCAGCCGAGGCACGGCAATCACAGATACGCAGTATTTT	CASSRGTAITDTQYF
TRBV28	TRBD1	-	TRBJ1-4	TGTGCCAGCAGGGTCGGGACAGGGAGTGAAAAACTGTTTTTT	CASRVGTGSEKLFF
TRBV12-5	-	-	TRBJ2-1	TGTGCTAGTGGTCCACCGGCGGGCTATGAGCAGTTCTTC	CASGPPAGYEQFF
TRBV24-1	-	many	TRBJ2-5	TGTGCCACCGAACCGGGCGGAGGACCTGTTAAGACCCAGTACTTC	CATEPGGGPVKTQYF
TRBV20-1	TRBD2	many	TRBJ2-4	TGCAGTGCTAGAGGGCCTAGCGGAAACATTCAGTACTTC	CSARGPSGNIQYF
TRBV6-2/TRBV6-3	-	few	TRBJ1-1	TGTGCCAGCAGAAAACAGGGTAACACTGAAGCTTTCTTT	CASRKQGNTEAFF
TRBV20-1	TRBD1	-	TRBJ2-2	TGCAGTGCGCCGGGACAGGGATTCACCGGGGAGCTGTTTTTT	CSAPGQGFTGELFF
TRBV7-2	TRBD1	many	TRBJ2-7	TGTGCCAGCAGCCCCTTCCGGGACAGGTTCGGCTCCTACGAGCAGTACTTC	CASSPFRDRFGSYEQYF
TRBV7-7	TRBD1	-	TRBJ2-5	TGTGCCAGCAGCCGGGACAGCGGAAACCAAGAGACCCAGTACTTC	CASSRDSGNQETQYF
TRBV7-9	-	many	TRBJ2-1	TGTGCCAGCAGCTTAGGAGGGGGCGGGAGACAGAATGAGCAGTTCTTC	CASSLGGGGRQNEQFF
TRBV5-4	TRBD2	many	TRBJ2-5	TGCGCCAGCAGCCGAGCGGGGGGACAAGAGACCCAGTACTTC	CASSRAGGQETQYF
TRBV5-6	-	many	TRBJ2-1	TGTGCCAGCAGCTTGGAAATTGACAATGAGCAGTTCTTC	CASSLEIDNEQFF
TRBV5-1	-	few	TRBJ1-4	TGCGCCAGCAGCCGATACGGGACTGCTAATGAAAAACTGTTTTTT	CASSRYGTANEKLFF
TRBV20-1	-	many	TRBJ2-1	TGCAGTGCTAGTGTGGAAAGTCGGTCCAATGAGCAGTTCTTC	CSASVESRSNEQFF
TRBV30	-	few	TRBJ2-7	TGTGCCTGGAGTACTGGGTCGCAGCAGTACTTC	CAWSTGSQQYF
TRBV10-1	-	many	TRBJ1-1	TGCGCCAGCAGTGAGTCGCGGGGTGAAGCTTTCTTT	CASSESRGEAFF
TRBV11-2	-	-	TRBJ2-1	TGTGCCAGCAGCTTCGACCCGGTCAATGAGCAGTTCTTC	CASSFDPVNEQFF
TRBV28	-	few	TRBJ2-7	TGTGCCAGCAGTCCTTCGATCTACGAGCAGTACTTC	CASSPSIYEQYF
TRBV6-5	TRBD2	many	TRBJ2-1	TGTGCCAGCAGTTACACTAGCGGGGGTAGAAGTGAGCAGTTCTTC	CASSYTSGGRSEQFF
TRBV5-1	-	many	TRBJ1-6	TGCGCCAGCAGCTTGGCCGTGGATTCACCCCTCCACTTT	CASSLAVDSPLHF
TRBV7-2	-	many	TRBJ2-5	TGTGCCAGCAGGGCCCAGGGGTCCCCAACGGGGACCCAGTACTTC	CASRAQGSPTGTQYF
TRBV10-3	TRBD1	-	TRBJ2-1	TGTGCCATCAGTGAGCCGGACAGGGAGCAGTTCTTC	CAISEPDREQFF
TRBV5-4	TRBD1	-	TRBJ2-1	TGTGCCAGCAGCCCTCCAGGGACAGAAGGCAATGAGCAGTTCTTC	CASSPPGTEGNEQFF
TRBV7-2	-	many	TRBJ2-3	TGTGCCAGCAGCTTAGCCGGGGCCCGACTCTTAGGAAATACGCAGTATTTT	CASSLAGARLLGNTQYF
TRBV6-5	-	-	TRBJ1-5	TGTGCCAGCAGTCGGGCCCGGGGTAATCAGCCCCAGCATTTT	CASSRARGNQPQHF
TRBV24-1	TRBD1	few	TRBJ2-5	TGTGCCACCAGTGACCATCCCTCCGGGACAGGGAAGGACCAGACCCAGTACTTC	CATSDHPSGTGKDQTQYF
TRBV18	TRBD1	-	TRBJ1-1	TGTGCCAGCTCACGGATCGACAGGGGAGTATCGAACACTGAAGCTTTCTTT	CASSRIDRGVSNTEAFF
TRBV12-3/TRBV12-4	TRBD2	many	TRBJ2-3	TGTGCCAGCAGTTTTGGGCGGACTAGCGGAGATACGCAGTATTTT	CASSFGRTSGDTQYF
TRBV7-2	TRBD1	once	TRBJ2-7	TGTGCCAGCAGCCAACGACAGGGATCCTCTCTCGAGCAGTACTTC	CASSQRQGSSLEQYF
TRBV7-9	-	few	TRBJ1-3	TGTGCCAGCAGCTTAGGGGACCTCTCTGGAAACACCATATATTTT	CASSLGDLSGNTIYF
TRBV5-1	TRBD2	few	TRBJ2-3	TGCGCCAGCAGCTGGACCTTAGCGGGGGCAACAGATACGCAGTATTTT	CASSWTLAGATDTQYF
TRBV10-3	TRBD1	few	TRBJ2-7	TGTGCCATCAGTTCCCGGACAGGGCCTTCCTACAATGAGCAGTACTTC	CAISSRTGPSYNEQYF
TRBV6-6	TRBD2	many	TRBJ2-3	TGTGCCAGCAATCCCGGGACTACCTCCCCCACAGATACGCAGTATTTT	CASNPGTTSPTDTQYF
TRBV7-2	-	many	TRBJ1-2	TGTGCCAGCATCCAGCTCGGGGGGAGGACCTATGGCTACACCTTC	CASIQLGGRTYGYTF
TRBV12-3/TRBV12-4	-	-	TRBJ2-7	TGTGCCAGCAGTTTCGGGCAGGTGTACGAGCAGTACTTC	CASSFGQVYEQYF
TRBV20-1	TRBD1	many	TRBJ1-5	TGCAGTGCTAAGACCCAGGGGGCCCCTCAGCCCCAGCATTTT	CSAKTQGAPQPQHF
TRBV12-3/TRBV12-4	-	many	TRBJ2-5	TGTGCCAGCAGTTTAGTTGGAGGGGTAGAGACCCAGTACTTC	CASSLVGGVETQYF
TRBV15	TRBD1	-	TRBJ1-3	TGTGCCACCAGCAGGGGACAGGGCTCTGGAAACACCATATATTTT	CATSRGQGSGNTIYF
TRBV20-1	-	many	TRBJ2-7	TGCAGTGCTGTCCTACCGCTCGAGTACGAGCAGTACTTC	CSAVLPLEYEQYF
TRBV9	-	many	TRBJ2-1	TGTGCCAGCAGCGTACGGGCGATGAGCTCCTACAATGAGCAGTTCTTC	CASSVRAMSSYNEQFF
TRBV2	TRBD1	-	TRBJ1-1	TGTCCCAGCAGGTTCCAGGGGGCCGGGACTGAAGCTTTCTTT	CPSRFQGAGTEAFF
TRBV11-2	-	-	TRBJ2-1	TGTGCCAGCAGCTCCCGACCCGCTCGCAGGAGCTCCCAAGAGACCCAGTTCTTC	CASSSRPARRSSQETQFF
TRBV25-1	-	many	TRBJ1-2	TGTGCCAGCAGTGAATGGACAGTTCCTAACTATGGCTACACCTTC	CASSEWTVPNYGYTF
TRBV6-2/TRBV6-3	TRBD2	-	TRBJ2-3	TGTGCCAGCAGTCGCGGATCCGGGACTAGCGGGGCGAACACAGATACGCAGTATTTT	CASSRGSGTSGANTDTQYF